The 10 T cell receptor beta chains presented below share a single source sample, sequenced in a study of tumor and adjacent non-tumor tissue in lung cancer. Three rounds of nested PCR, following a modified ARM-PCR protocol, produced the TCRbeta library. TCRdb passed the multiplex PCR reads through MiXCR, listing each CDR3 protein once. The sample shows 55,000 to 70,000 distinct CDR3 sequences, roughly 60% of them seen only once. The template was RNA from unsorted bulk tissue. Material: lung tumor tissue. The receptors stem from a man between 45 and 60 years old with non-small cell lung cancer.

About this clonotype itself: Given the absence of the conserved phenylalanine or tryptophan at the CDR3 end, a read error is likely. The V and J genes are TRBV10-3 and TRBJ2-5; D gene unclear. CDR1 and CDR2 from the germline V gene are ENHRY and SYGVKD. The CDR3 spans 15 residues. This chain's CDR3 is CAINESNGDQETQYS. In DNA, the CDR3 is TGTGCCATCAATGAGTCGAATGGGGACCAAGAGACCCAGTACTCC.

Of note for this clonotype: Its ends do not fully match the called genes, so a read error is possible. This chain links TRBV11-2 with TRBJ2-2; D might be TRBD2 (5 bases). Per germline, CDR1 SGHAT and CDR2 FQNNGV. The CDR3 has 13 residues. CDR3 in amino acids: CASSLATISHPVF. DNA for the CDR3: TGTGCCAGCAGTTTAGCGACTATTTCTCATCCGGTTTTT.

This clonotype came up many times. A much larger clone differs from this one at a single base, so this may be a read error. The DNA of the CDR3 is TGTGCCAGCAGCCAGGGGGTGGGTACGCAGTATTTT. Its translation is CASSQGVGTQYF. This chain links TRBV11-2 with TRBJ2-3; 7 bases map to TRBD1. The CDR3 has 12 amino acids. With 5 bases clipped from V and 8 bases from J, the junction kept 4 bases outside the gene matches. Germline V gene data show CDR1 as SGHAT and CDR2 as FQNNGV. The entire variable domain, with the rest obtained from reference TRBV11-2 and TRBJ2-3, is as follows: EAGVAQSPRYKIIEKRQSVAFWCNPISGHATLYWYQQILGQGPKLLIQFQNNGVVDDSQLPKDRFSAERLKGVDSTLKIQPAKLEDSAVYLCASSQGVGTQYFGPGTRLTVL.

Of note for this clonotype: An end of the junction differs from the germline gene, which may be a read error. The chain employs TRBV6-6 and TRBJ1-6; D not resolved. This CDR3 contains 17 residues. Germline V gives CDR1 MNHNY, CDR2 SVGAGI (reference sequence). The CDR3 sequence is CGSSYDETSSYNSSLHF. CDR3 in DNA: TGTGGCAGCAGTTACGATGAGACGAGCTCCTATAATTCATCACTCCACTTT.

This clonotype was observed many times. The chain employs TRBV12-3 or TRBV12-4 and TRBJ1-1; no definite D call. The CDR3 is made up of 13 amino acids. The V and J ends lost 3 bases and 6 bases respectively, with 11 bases between them. In nucleotides, the CDR3 is TGTGCCAGCAGTTTGGGCGGTGGACCTGAAGCTTTCTTT. Its protein product is CASSLGGGPEAFF.

This clonotype has a count of ten or more. Here the CDR3 reads CASSQAGDRDYYNEQFF. CDR3 coding DNA: TGCGCCAGCAGCCAAGCCGGAGACAGGGATTACTACAATGAGCAGTTCTTC. The chain carries TRBV4-1 and TRBJ2-1, with TRBD1 matching 7 bases. The CDR3 totals 17 residues. CDR1 is MGHRA, CDR2 YSYEKL, per germline. V lost 1 base, J lost 3 bases, and 9 bases stayed unmatched.

With respect to this clonotype: Just one base apart from a much larger clone, this may be a read error. The rearrangement joins TRBV5-4 to TRBJ2-6; D remains unclear. V lost 4 bases and J 0 bases, leaving 11 bases between the germline ends. The CDR3 extends over 16 amino acids. From germline, CDR1 is SGHNT and CDR2 YYREEE (reference sequence). CDR3 protein: CASSLAYSSGANVLTF. Written as DNA, the CDR3 is TGTGCCAGCAGCCTGGCGTACTCCTCTGGGGCCAACGTCCTGACTTTC.

As to this clonotype: Relative to the germline gene, one junction end is altered; a read error may explain this. V gene TRBV5-4 combines with J gene TRBJ1-4, with 7 positions matching TRBD1. The CDR3 extends over 16 amino acids. Germline loops: CDR1 SGHNT, CDR2 YYREEE (reference sequence). The DNA of the CDR3 is TGTGCCAGCAGCGAGAACAGGGGAGTAACTATTGAAAAATTGTTTTTT. The encoded protein is CASSENRGVTIEKLFF.

To note about this clonotype: The junction and the germline gene differ at one end; a read error may be behind it. The gene calls are TRBV9 and TRBJ2-6; weak D call: TRBD1 (5 bases). The CDR3 consists of 16 residues. Germline lookup yields CDR1 SGDLS and CDR2 YYNGEE. CDR3 coding DNA: TGTGCCAGCAGCGTAGGCCCCGCCGTAGGGGCCAACATCCTGACTTTC. As protein: CASSVGPAVGANILTF.

To note about this clonotype: This may come from a read error, since a much larger clone is one base off. Lacking the conserved final phenylalanine or tryptophan, this CDR3 likely reflects a read error. The chain links TRBV6-5 to TRBJ2-4, with TRBD1 matching over 9 bases. The CDR3 totals 15 residues. Unmatched junction bases numbered 4, after V lost 6 bases and J lost 1 base. Germline V gives CDR1 MNHEY, CDR2 SVGAGI. Written as DNA, the CDR3 is TGTGCCAGCAGCCCGACAGGGGGGGCCAAAAACATTCAGTACTCC. The encoded protein is CASSPTGGAKNIQYS.